The 18 T cell receptor beta chains in this list originate from one sample, sequenced in a study of cytomegalovirus exposure and HLA in healthy donors (dated by TCRdb to the late 2010s). The library was prepared using the immunoSEQ multiplex PCR assay. For the multiplex PCR, a mixture combining 60 forward primers for TCR Vbeta segments and 13 reverse primers for TCR Jbeta segments was used. TCRdb obtained this table from immuneACCESS and retained in-frame rearrangements with V and J assigned. These tables miss some clones; where compared with another copy, unresolved V genes account for less than half of the shortfall, and the remainder is unexplained. This sample has 150,000 to 250,000 clones in its table, and approximately 83% of those were observed once. The ten most abundant clones make up about 0.094% of the sample. The material sequenced was PBMCs. The receptor source for this set is a boy aged 2-9 years in good health and CMV-seronegative.

The chain has TRBV19 and TRBJ2-3; D remains ambiguous. The CDR3 is 15 residues long. V shed 6 bases and J shed 0 bases, with 13 bases lying between them. Germline CDR1 LNHDA, CDR2 SQIVND (reference sequence). This chain's CDR3 is CASRARRISTDTQYF. For the CDR3, the DNA is TGTGCCAGTAGGGCTCGCAGAATCAGCACAGATACGCAGTATTTT.

The gene calls are TRBV6-6 and TRBJ1-3, with TRBD1 matching over 9 bases. V dropped 7 bases and J dropped 2; count of bases not matched to a gene: 6. Germline V gene lookup returns CDR1 MNHNY and CDR2 SVGAGI (reference sequence). This CDR3 has 15 residues. In DNA form, the CDR3 reads TGTGCCAGCAAAGACCGGGACAGGGCTGGAAACACCATATATTTT. Its translation is CASKDRDRAGNTIYF.

In this sample, this clone turned up a few times. The V and J genes are TRBV27 and TRBJ2-7, with TRBD1 matching 7 bases. V dropped 5 bases and J dropped 4; count of bases not matched to a gene: 5. This CDR3 is 13 amino acids long. Germline assignment: CDR1 MNHEY and CDR2 SMNVEV (reference sequence). CDR3 nucleotide sequence: TGTGCCAGCAGTATCTACAGGGGTTACGAGCAGTACTTC. This sequence encodes CASSIYRGYEQYF.

The V gene is TRBV27, the J gene TRBJ1-2; D gene unclear. V was cut by 2 bases and J by 4 bases, with 20 bases left in between. This CDR3 region has 17 residues. The germline CDR1 and CDR2 sequences are MNHEY and SMNVEV (reference sequence). The CDR3 region is CASSLPHFRREGYGYTF. CDR3 nucleotides: TGTGCCAGCAGTTTACCCCACTTCAGGAGAGAGGGCTATGGCTACACCTTC.

The chain links TRBV4-2 to TRBJ2-5; 8 bases are a match to TRBD1. After removal of 0 bases from V and 3 bases from J, the junction contained 3 bases not matched to a gene. The CDR3 consists of 15 residues. Germline CDR1 and CDR2: LGHNA and YNFKEQ. The CDR3 is CASSQEGDRKETQYF. In DNA form, the CDR3 reads TGTGCCAGCAGCCAAGAAGGGGACAGGAAAGAGACCCAGTACTTC.

This sequence joins TRBV18 and TRBJ1-5; D unclear. Germline assignment: CDR1 KGHSH and CDR2 LQKENI. The CDR3 totals 15 residues. Between the trimmed V and J ends, which lost 6 bases and 6 bases, there was a span of 18 bases. Here the CDR3 DNA reads TGTGCCAGCTCCGACGGACTCCTCGGAGGTCAGCCCCAGCATTTT. Its protein is CASSDGLLGGQPQHF.

The rearrangement joins TRBV4-3 to TRBJ1-2; 9 bases fit TRBD1. CDR1 is LGHNA and CDR2 is YSLEER in the germline V gene. The CDR3 contains 17 residues. Unmatched junction bases numbered 13, after V lost 0 bases and J lost 8 bases. CDR3 residues: CASSQDDSAGTGHGYTF. DNA of the CDR3: TGCGCCAGCAGCCAAGACGATTCGGCCGGGACAGGGCACGGCTACACCTTC.

In its sample, this clone was seen a few times. The chain recombines TRBV10-3 with TRBJ1-5; possibly TRBD1 for D (5 bases). Germline V CDR1 and CDR2: ENHRY, SYGVKD. V lost 11 bases to trimming and J lost 0 bases, with 14 bases between them. CDR3 length: 14 amino acids. CDR3 amino acids: CAAGGVGSNQPQHF. The CDR3 DNA reads as TGTGCCGCGGGAGGGGTGGGTAGCAATCAGCCCCAGCATTTT.

The chain employs TRBV7-2 and TRBJ1-6, with TRBD1 matching over 7 bases. CDR3 size: 14 residues. Germline CDR1 is SGHTA and CDR2 is FQGNSA. J gave up 7 bases and V 10 bases, and 10 bases lay outside the gene matches. The chain's CDR3 is CATQWTGSNSPLHF. DNA of the CDR3: TGTGCCACCCAATGGACAGGATCGAATTCACCCCTCCACTTT.

The V gene is TRBV25-1, the J gene TRBJ2-1; TRBD2 agrees at 9 bases. CDR3 size: 14 residues. CDR1 is MGHDK, CDR2 SYGVNS, per germline. Trimming cost V 4 bases and J 2 bases; bases outside gene matches: 0. For the CDR3, the DNA is TGTGCCAGCAGTGCTAGCGGGGCCTACAATGAGCAGTTCTTC. Translating it yields CASSASGAYNEQFF.

This chain connects TRBV15 to TRBJ1-1; 9 bases are a match to TRBD1. This CDR3 has 19 amino acids. V was pared by 5 bases and J by 3 bases, with 19 bases of the junction left unmatched. The germline V gene encodes CDR1 LNHNV and CDR2 YYDKDF (reference sequence). The CDR3 sequence is CATSQLGGTGKSVYTEAFF. CDR3 bases: TGTGCCACCAGCCAGCTCGGAGGGACAGGGAAAAGTGTGTACACTGAAGCTTTCTTT.

In its sample, this clone was seen a few times. This rearrangement joins TRBV15 to TRBJ2-7; D uncertain. Germline V lookup: CDR1 LNHNV, CDR2 YYDKDF (reference sequence). CDR3 length: 16 residues. V dropped 0 bases and J dropped 2 bases, with 14 bases sitting between them. The CDR3 DNA reads as TGTGCCACCAGCAGAGATCTCGTGACTGGCGCCTACGAGCAGTACTTC. Its protein product is CATSRDLVTGAYEQYF.

This chain connects TRBV7-9 to TRBJ2-5; 7 bases line up with TRBD2. This CDR3 has 14 residues. CDR1 and CDR2 (germline): SEHNR, FQNEAQ (reference sequence). V was clipped by 1 base and J by 5 bases; unmatched bases: 4. CDR3 nucleotide sequence: TGTGCCAGCAGCTTAGGGGCAGCGGGGGAGACCCAGTACTTC. Translated, it gives CASSLGAAGETQYF.

The gene calls are TRBV6-5 and TRBJ2-5, with 9 bases lining up with TRBD2. This CDR3 contains 14 residues. Per the germline V gene, CDR1 is MNHEY and CDR2 is SVGAGI. V trimming: 6 bases; J trimming: 2 bases; junction bases outside the gene matches: 4. The CDR3 nucleotides read TGTGCCAGCAGGTATAGCGGGGGACAAGAGACCCAGTACTTC. It is translated as CASRYSGGQETQYF.

The genes are TRBV7-3 and TRBJ2-1; 10 bases are a match to TRBD2. The trim removed 1 base at V and 6 bases at J, leaving 3 bases unmatched. This CDR3 has 15 amino acids. Germline V gene data show CDR1 as SGHTA and CDR2 as FQGTGA. CDR3: CASSLKAGGPNEQFF. CDR3 sequence (DNA): TGTGCCAGCAGCTTAAAAGCGGGGGGGCCCAATGAGCAGTTCTTC. The whole variable domain, filled in from reference TRBV7-3 and TRBJ2-1, reads GAGVSQTPSNKVTEKGKYVELRCDPISGHTALYWYRQSLGQGPEFLIYFQGTGAADDSGLPNDRFFAVRPEGSVSTLKIQRTERGDSAVYLCASSLKAGGPNEQFFGPGTRLTVL.

This chain links TRBV7-9 with TRBJ2-1; 10 nucleotides line up with TRBD2. Germline V gene sequence: CDR1 SEHNR, CDR2 FQNEAQ (reference sequence). V lost 3 bases and J lost 2; bases outside the gene matches: 1. The CDR3 runs 15 residues. DNA of the CDR3: TGTGCCAGCAGCTTTACTAGCGGGGCCTACAATGAGCAGTTCTTC. Its protein is CASSFTSGAYNEQFF.

This chain links TRBV7-3 with TRBJ2-3; D unresolved. Trimming took off 2 bases at V and 5 bases at J, with 8 bases between the two ends. CDR3 length: 13 residues. In germline, CDR1 is SGHTA, CDR2 FQGTGA. Here the CDR3 DNA reads TGTGCCAGCAGCTTATTTCCCCGAGATACGCAGTATTTT. Protein: CASSLFPRDTQYF.

The chain has TRBV29-1 and TRBJ2-5; a weak D match, TRBD1 (6 bases). Germline lookup yields CDR1 SQVTM and CDR2 ANQGSEA. The CDR3 has 15 amino acids. Trimming removed 3 bases from V and 4 bases from J, with 18 bases in between. The CDR3 protein is CSVDSLGRGTETQYF. For the CDR3, the DNA is TGCAGCGTTGATTCTCTTGGCAGGGGTACAGAGACCCAGTACTTC. Combining the CDR3 with reference TRBV29-1 and TRBJ2-5 gives the whole variable domain SAVISQKPSRDICQRGTSLTIQCQVDSQVTMMFWYRQQPGQSLTLIATANQGSEATYESGFVIDKFPISRPNLTFSTLTVSNMSPEDSSIYLCSVDSLGRGTETQYFGPGTRLLVL.